The 20 T cell receptor beta chains presented below share a single source sample, sequenced in a study of blood T cell repertoires in COVID-19. Clones were read by immunoSEQ multiplex PCR, and TCRdb kept only the in-frame ones, dropping some. This sample has 140,000 to 150,000 clones; roughly 86% occur once, and the top ten carry 15%. Specimen: peripheral blood. These TCRs come from a human donor with acute or convalescent COVID-19. The donor label of this sample is uncertain.

The chain joins TRBV2 to TRBJ2-4, with D perhaps TRBD1 (8 bases). The CDR3 spans 15 residues. The V end was cut by 7 bases, the J end by 3 bases, with 16 bases between. In germline, CDR1 is SNHLY, CDR2 FYNNEI. CDR3 loop: CASKQGEGGKNIQYF. The DNA of the CDR3 is TGTGCCAGCAAACAGGGGGAGGGAGGCAAAAACATTCAGTACTTC.

The gene calls are TRBV14 and TRBJ1-1; 8 bases line up with TRBD1. Trimming took 4 bases from V and 10 from J; bases not matched to a gene: 14. The CDR3 runs to 15 residues. The germline V gene has CDR1 SGHDN and CDR2 FVKESK. CDR3: CASSRMDRDPFGAFF. CDR3 sequence (DNA): TGTGCCAGCAGCCGGATGGACAGGGACCCCTTCGGAGCTTTCTTT.

The table lists this clone with a count of one. V and J are TRBV4-3 and TRBJ1-2; possible D gene TRBD1, 6 bases. The CDR3 loop spans 13 amino acids. Trimming pared 0 bases from V and 8 bases from J, leaving 10 bases between. Germline lookup yields CDR1 LGHNA and CDR2 YSLEER. CDR3 region: CASSQDRTVGYTF. CDR3 DNA: TGCGCCAGCAGCCAAGATCGGACAGTAGGCTACACCTTC.

The rearrangement joins TRBV5-1 to TRBJ1-3; no reliable D call. Germline V CDR1 and CDR2: SGHRS, YFSETQ. CDR3 size: 14 residues. V lost 3 bases, J lost 0 bases, and 7 bases lay in between. CDR3 nucleotides: TGCGCCAGCAGCTCCACGAGCTCTGGAAACACCATATATTTT. It translates to CASSSTSSGNTIYF.

This clone was picked up one time. The V and J genes are TRBV19 and TRBJ1-2, with 7 bases lining up with TRBD1. Germline V lookup: CDR1 LNHDA, CDR2 SQIVND (reference sequence). With 6 bases clipped from V and 5 bases from J, the junction kept 12 bases outside the gene matches. The CDR3 is 15 residues long. CDR3 DNA: TGTGCCAGTAGAAACCCGGCACCGGGACAGTATGGCTACACCTTC. Translation: CASRNPAPGQYGYTF.

This clone appeared a few times. This rearrangement joins TRBV5-1 to TRBJ2-7; D may be TRBD1 (6 bases). The V gene's germline CDR1 is SGHRS and CDR2 YFSETQ. V shed 0 bases and J shed 6 bases, with 25 bases lying between them. The CDR3 is 18 residues long. DNA of the CDR3: TGCGCCAGCAGCTTGGTTCTTCAGGCGGACCTCGCAGGGGCCGAGCAGTACTTC. Amino acid sequence: CASSLVLQADLAGAEQYF.

The V call is TRBV19, the J call TRBJ2-3, with TRBD2 matching over 9 bases. Germline V gene lookup returns CDR1 LNHDA and CDR2 SQIVND (reference sequence). Unmatched junction bases numbered 8, after V lost 10 bases and J lost 6 bases. The CDR3 length is 13 residues. Here the CDR3 reads CATKGLASDTQYF. In DNA form, the CDR3 reads TGTGCCACCAAGGGACTAGCTTCTGATACGCAGTATTTT.

This clone was observed once. The chain uses TRBV6-6 and TRBJ1-2, with a tentative D call TRBD1 (6 bases). CDR3 length: 15 residues. V lost 6 bases and J 4 bases, leaving 18 bases between the germline ends. Germline loops: CDR1 MNHNY, CDR2 SVGAGI (reference sequence). The DNA for the CDR3 is TGTGCCAGCAGAGAGGGGGGGGGCTTCGGCTATGGCTACACCTTC. Protein: CASREGGGFGYGYTF.

This clone has only one observation. The J gene is TRBJ1-6, the V gene TRBV23-1, with 7 bases fitting TRBD1. TRBV23-1 is known as an ORF, though its function is uncertain. The CDR3 spans 14 residues. V trimming: 9 bases; J trimming: 4 bases; junction bases outside the gene matches: 6. The CDR3 loop reads CARGSGQYNSPLHF. The CDR3 DNA sequence: TGCGCCAGGGGGTCGGGACAGTATAATTCACCCCTCCACTTT.

The chain joins TRBV5-1 to TRBJ1-1; D perhaps matches TRBD1 (5 bases). CDR1 SGHRS and CDR2 YFSETQ come from the germline V gene. This CDR3 has 16 residues. Trimming took off 1 base at V and 11 bases at J, with 24 bases between the two ends. CDR3 sequence reads: CASSLMAGQDRAGAFF. The CDR3 nucleotides are TGCGCCAGCAGCTTGATGGCAGGGCAAGACCGCGCCGGGGCTTTCTTT.

The chain couples TRBV4-1 to TRBJ2-5; 9 bases are a match to TRBD2. The V segment lost 3 bases and the J segment 0 bases; nucleotides outside the gene matches: 14. The CDR3 runs to 19 residues. Germline assignment: CDR1 MGHRA and CDR2 YSYEKL. The CDR3 bases are TGCGCCAGCAGCCATGTCCAGGGGAGCGGGGGGATCTACCAAGAGACCCAGTACTTC. Protein product: CASSHVQGSGGIYQETQYF.

The chain is built from TRBV6-5 and TRBJ2-3; D perhaps matches TRBD1 (5 bases). Trimming pared 4 bases from V and 1 base from J, leaving 12 bases between. This CDR3 has 15 residues. Germline V gene data show CDR1 as MNHEY and CDR2 as SVGAGI. CDR3 region: CASSFRATGTDTQYF. The CDR3 nucleotides are TGTGCCAGCAGTTTTAGGGCGACAGGCACAGATACGCAGTATTTT.

The chain combines TRBV2 with TRBJ1-4; D unresolved. V gave up 3 bases and J gave up 8 bases, with 16 bases separating them. This CDR3 spans 15 amino acids. CDR1 is SNHLY, CDR2 FYNNEI, per germline. CDR3 DNA sequence: TGTGCCAGCAGTGAGAGGCGTGCACCACCCGAAAAACTGTTTTTT. Translated: CASSERRAPPEKLFF.

The gene calls are TRBV2 and TRBJ1-2, with unresolved D. V was shortened by 5 bases and J by 7 bases, with 8 bases between the two germline ends. This CDR3 contains 11 residues. The germline V gene encodes CDR1 SNHLY and CDR2 FYNNEI. The CDR3 sequence: CASSREVGYTF. The CDR3 DNA follows: TGTGCCAGCAGTAGGGAGGTTGGCTACACCTTC. Combining the CDR3 with reference TRBV2 and TRBJ1-2 gives the whole variable domain EPEVTQTPSHQVTQMGQEVILRCVPISNHLYFYWYRQILGQKVEFLVSFYNNEISEKSEIFDDQFSVERPDGSNFTLKIRSTKLEDSAMYFCASSREVGYTFGSGTRLTVV.

This rearrangement joins TRBV5-8 to TRBJ2-7; TRBD2 is a possible D gene (6 bases). The CDR3 consists of 17 residues. Trimming removed 2 bases at V and 0 bases at J, with 18 bases between. Germline-derived CDR1 and CDR2 are SGHTS and YDEGEE. The CDR3 bases are TGTGCCAGCAGCTTTATGCGGGACTTGAGTTACTCCTACGAGCAGTACTTC. This codes for CASSFMRDLSYSYEQYF. The full variable domain, rest sourced from reference TRBV5-8 and TRBJ2-7, is EAGVTQSPTHLIKTRGQQATLRCSPISGHTSVYWYQQALGLGLQFLLWYDEGEERNRGNFPPRFSGRQFPNYSSELNVNALELEDSALYLCASSFMRDLSYSYEQYFGPGTRLTVT.

V is TRBV29-1 and J is TRBJ1-2; 8 bases fit TRBD1. V lost 4 bases and J lost 5; bases outside the gene matches: 15. Germline V gene lookup returns CDR1 SQVTM and CDR2 ANQGSEA. There are 16 residues in the CDR3. For the CDR3, the DNA is TGCAGCGTTGTATCCGGACAGGGAAGTATGCCTTATGGCTACACCTTC. Protein: CSVVSGQGSMPYGYTF. Combining the CDR3 with reference TRBV29-1 and TRBJ1-2 gives the whole variable domain SAVISQKPSRDICQRGTSLTIQCQVDSQVTMMFWYRQQPGQSLTLIATANQGSEATYESGFVIDKFPISRPNLTFSTLTVSNMSPEDSSIYLCSVVSGQGSMPYGYTFGSGTRLTVV.

The V and J genes are TRBV19 and TRBJ2-6; possible D gene TRBD1, 5 bases. The length of the CDR3 is 12 residues. V was shortened by 10 bases and J by 6 bases, with 10 bases between the two germline ends. Germline-derived CDR1 and CDR2 are LNHDA and SQIVND (reference sequence). CDR3 nucleotides: TGTGCCACAGGGCCTTCGGCCAACGTCCTGACTTTC. This gives the protein CATGPSANVLTF.

The rearrangement links TRBV7-2 to TRBJ1-1; possibly TRBD1 for D (5 bases). The CDR3 is 12 residues long. Trimming left V 3 bases short and J 7 bases short, with 9 bases between. Germline V CDR1 and CDR2: SGHTA, FQGNSA. CDR3 sequence reads: CASSFSGVEAFF. For the CDR3, the DNA is TGTGCCAGCAGCTTTTCGGGGGTTGAAGCTTTCTTT.

This chain joins TRBV29-1 and TRBJ1-1; D call uncertain. V lost 6 bases and J 0 bases, leaving 14 bases between the germline ends. Germline-derived CDR1 and CDR2 are SQVTM and ANQGSEA. The CDR3 consists of 14 residues. The CDR3 coding sequence is TGCAGCGTCACCCGCGGGATAGTGAACACTGAAGCTTTCTTT. Protein: CSVTRGIVNTEAFF. Using reference TRBV29-1 and TRBJ1-1 for the parts outside the CDR3, the full variable domain is SAVISQKPSRDICQRGTSLTIQCQVDSQVTMMFWYRQQPGQSLTLIATANQGSEATYESGFVIDKFPISRPNLTFSTLTVSNMSPEDSSIYLCSVTRGIVNTEAFFGQGTRLTVV.

The table lists this clone with a few counts. The V and J genes are TRBV10-3 and TRBJ2-6, with D possibly being TRBD2 (5 bases). V was shortened by 11 bases and J by 1 base, with 18 bases between the two germline ends. The V gene's germline CDR1 is ENHRY and CDR2 SYGVKD. The CDR3 has 16 residues. This chain's CDR3 is CASFGEGRSGANVLTF. In DNA form, the CDR3 reads TGTGCCTCCTTTGGCGAGGGAAGATCTGGGGCCAACGTCCTGACTTTC.